The 8 T cell receptor beta chains listed next were all sequenced from one sample in a study of low-dose radiotherapy and immunotherapy resistance in tumors. With TRAV- and TRBV-specific primers, first-strand cDNA was made, covering the alpha and beta chains. TCRs were put through approximately 20 PCR cycles of amplification with Phusion. A constant-region primer and the V-primer adapter served as the primer pair. MiXCR was run by TCRdb on the reads, yielding one entry per CDR3 protein. The table records around 100,000 distinct CDR3 sequences, under 25% of them present only once. Regarding time point: after trial treatment. Treatment reported: LDRT plus nivolumab, ipilimumab, low-dose cyclophosphamide and aspirin (RACIN trial). Specimen: PBMCs, collected after low-dose radiotherapy plus immunotherapy. The receptors derive from a female donor with ovarian cancer.

This clonotype was observed at least ten times. The chain joins TRBV12-3 or TRBV12-4 to TRBJ2-1; possible D gene TRBD1, 6 bases. This CDR3 spans 14 amino acids. Trimming left V 1 base short and J 2 bases short, with 6 bases between. CDR3 in amino acids: CASSLGQAYNEQFF. The CDR3 nucleotides read TGTGCCAGCAGTTTAGGACAGGCCTACAATGAGCAGTTCTTC.

This clonotype was found many times. The J gene is TRBJ2-7, the V gene TRBV2, with TRBD1 matching 9 bases. With 0 bases clipped from V and 2 bases from J, the junction kept 5 bases outside the gene matches. Germline CDR1 and CDR2: SNHLY and FYNNEI. This CDR3 is 16 amino acids long. The CDR3 here is CASSEARRTGAYEQYF. The CDR3 bases are TGTGCCAGCAGTGAAGCTAGGAGGACAGGGGCCTACGAGCAGTACTTC.

This clonotype was counted many times. The chain couples TRBV20-1 to TRBJ2-5, with D possibly being TRBD1 (5 bases). Germline CDR1 DFQATT, CDR2 SNEGSKA (reference sequence). This CDR3 has 13 residues. The V end was cut by 3 bases, the J end by 5 bases, with 13 bases between. The CDR3 DNA reads as TGCAGTGCTAGCGCAGGGCCAAGGGAGACCCAGTACTTC. Translation gives CSASAGPRETQYF.

This clonotype was counted many times. The gene calls are TRBV6-2 or TRBV6-3 and TRBJ1-5; D is perhaps TRBD1 (6 bases). The CDR3 extends over 15 amino acids. CDR1 and CDR2 from the germline V gene are MNHEY and SVGEGT. Trimming took 8 bases from V and 4 from J, leaving 18 bases between them. The CDR3 bases are TGTGCCAGCCGGGGGGCCGGGGGGCATAATCAGCCCCAGCATTTT. Translated, it gives CASRGAGGHNQPQHF.

The rearrangement uses TRBV11-3 and TRBJ2-7, with TRBD2 as a possible D gene (7 bases). Germline V gives CDR1 SGHNT, CDR2 YENEEA. The CDR3 loop spans 16 amino acids. Trimming took 5 bases from V and 4 from J, leaving 21 bases between them. CDR3 sequence reads: CASSPQREAGEYEQYF. The CDR3 DNA sequence: TGTGCCAGCAGCCCACAACGGGAGGCAGGGGAATACGAGCAGTACTTC.

This clonotype was found many times. The V gene is TRBV15, the J gene TRBJ1-1; possible D gene TRBD1, 5 bases. CDR1 and CDR2 (germline): LNHNV, YYDKDF (reference sequence). Between the trimmed V and J ends, which lost 1 base and 4 bases, there was a span of 7 bases. This CDR3 is built from 13 residues. CDR3 sequence: CATSRVGTTEAFF. DNA of the CDR3: TGTGCCACCAGCAGAGTCGGGACCACTGAAGCTTTCTTT.

This clonotype was seen many times. The chain has TRBV6-1 and TRBJ1-2; D gene unclear. V shed 0 bases and J shed 5 bases, with 13 bases lying between them. This CDR3 contains 15 residues. CDR1 MNHNS and CDR2 SASEGT come from the germline V gene. The CDR3 DNA reads TGTGCCAGCAGTGAAGCGCTTCACGGGCTATATGGCTACACCTTC. Its protein is CASSEALHGLYGYTF.

This clonotype was seen many times. This chain joins TRBV27 and TRBJ1-5; D not resolved. The CDR3 spans 15 residues. Trimming cost V 0 bases and J 4 bases, with 10 bases left between them. The germline V gene encodes CDR1 MNHEY and CDR2 SMNVEV (reference sequence). The CDR3 protein is CASSLSPGLNQPQHF. The CDR3 DNA follows: TGTGCCAGCAGTTTATCTCCGGGCCTTAATCAGCCCCAGCATTTT.